These 30 T cell receptor beta chains were sequenced from one sample in a study of T cell repertoires in cytomegalovirus infection. MiXCR, run by TCRdb on the reads, gives a single entry per CDR3 protein. This sample yields around 330,000 distinct CDR3 sequences, of which 15% to 20% are seen a single time; 12% belongs to the top ten. Sequenced input: PBMCs. These TCRs come from a human donor in good health (CMV status not recorded). Some clones in this sample may be carry-over from other donors' samples.

Ten or more counts support this clonotype. This chain links TRBV7-2 with TRBJ1-1; D is possibly TRBD1 (5 bases). This CDR3 is built from 11 residues. V was trimmed by 5 bases and J by 8 bases, leaving 9 bases between them. Germline V gives CDR1 SGHTA, CDR2 FQGNSA. The DNA for the CDR3 is TGTGCCAGCAGCCCAGGGATAGAAGCTTTCTTT. It yields the protein CASSPGIEAFF.

The chain has TRBV6-5 and TRBJ1-2, with D perhaps TRBD1 (6 bases). This CDR3 has 13 residues. Germline loops: CDR1 MNHEY, CDR2 SVGAGI. V was shortened by 5 bases and J by 4 bases, with 11 bases between the two germline ends. The CDR3 sequence is CASSLKGGYGYTF. The CDR3 DNA reads TGTGCCAGCAGTCTTAAAGGGGGCTATGGCTACACCTTC.

This clonotype was counted ten times or more. The rearrangement uses TRBV19 and TRBJ1-5; no clear D gene. Germline CDR1 and CDR2: LNHDA and SQIVND (reference sequence). CDR3 size: 15 residues. V lost 4 bases to trimming and J lost 1 base, with 11 bases between them. CDR3 sequence (DNA): TGTGCCAGTAGTACTGCCCCAGGCAGCAATCAGCCCCAGCATTTT. Its translation: CASSTAPGSNQPQHF.

The chain has TRBV27 and TRBJ2-5; unclear D gene. V dropped 4 bases and J dropped 4 bases, with 10 bases sitting between them. The CDR3 runs to 13 residues. Germline CDR1 reads MNHEY; CDR2 reads SMNVEV (reference sequence). CDR3 DNA sequence: TGTGCCAGCAGTTATGGGCCAGTAGAGACCCAGTACTTC. Protein: CASSYGPVETQYF.

This rearrangement joins TRBV20-1 to TRBJ1-1; 7 positions agree with TRBD1. Germline CDR1 reads DFQATT; CDR2 reads SNEGSKA (reference sequence). J lost 1 base, V lost 3 bases, and 5 bases had no gene match. The CDR3 totals 14 residues. The CDR3 nucleotides read TGCAGTGCTAGCCGGGACAGCTCGAACACTGAAGCTTTCTTT. It codes for CSASRDSSNTEAFF.

This clonotype came up a few times. The chain recombines TRBV18 with TRBJ1-1; D unresolved. The CDR3 covers 13 residues. The germline CDR1 and CDR2 sequences are KGHSH and LQKENI. Trimming took off 6 bases at V and 4 bases at J, with 12 bases between the two ends. In DNA, the CDR3 is TGTGCCAGCTCCCTCCCAGAGAGCACTGAAGCTTTCTTT. It encodes CASSLPESTEAFF.

This clonotype was detected many times. The rearrangement uses TRBV7-9 and TRBJ1-5; TRBD1 matches 7 bases. CDR3 length: 14 residues. CDR1 is SEHNR, CDR2 FQNEAQ, per germline (reference sequence). V shed 3 bases, J shed 1 base, and the junction held 0 bases outside the gene matches. The CDR3 region has the DNA TGTGCCAGCAGCTTGGGACAGAGCAATCAGCCCCAGCATTTT. It specifies CASSLGQSNQPQHF.

The sample holds many counts of this clonotype. The rearrangement joins TRBV7-2 to TRBJ2-4, with D uncertain. Germline V gene data show CDR1 as SGHTA and CDR2 as FQGNSA. Deletions cut 4 bases from V and 6 bases from J, with 13 bases between. This CDR3 contains 14 residues. This CDR3 is CASSSVALSNIQYF. Written as DNA, the CDR3 is TGTGCCAGCAGCTCGGTAGCTCTTTCAAACATTCAGTACTTC. The whole variable domain, filled in from reference TRBV7-2 and TRBJ2-4, reads GAGVSQSPSNKVTEKGKDVELRCDPISGHTALYWYRQSLGQGLEFLIYFQGNSAPDKSGLPSDRFSAERTGGSVSTLTIQRTQQEDSAVYLCASSSVALSNIQYFGAGTRLSVL.

This clonotype showed up many times. The V gene is TRBV27, the J gene TRBJ2-4, with 11 bases fitting TRBD1. This CDR3 contains 14 residues. Trimming removed 3 bases from V and 7 bases from J; junction bases left unmatched: 2. CDR1 and CDR2 (germline): MNHEY, SMNVEV (reference sequence). In DNA form, the CDR3 reads TGTGCCAGCAGTTTGGACAGGGGGCGGAACATTCAGTACTTC. Translated: CASSLDRGRNIQYF.

This clonotype was counted a few times. The rearrangement joins TRBV6-6 to TRBJ2-3, with 10 bases fitting TRBD1. The germline gives CDR1 MNHNY, CDR2 SVGAGI (reference sequence). With V trimmed by 4 bases and J by 0 bases, 4 bases remained unmatched. The CDR3 sequence is 16 residues long. This CDR3 is CASSFRQGASTDTQYF. As DNA, the CDR3 is TGTGCCAGCAGTTTTCGACAGGGGGCTAGCACAGATACGCAGTATTTT.

This clonotype was seen many times. The chain combines TRBV6-2 or TRBV6-3 with TRBJ2-1; D not resolved. Germline-derived CDR1 and CDR2 are MNHEY and SVGEGT. The CDR3 loop spans 13 amino acids. Trimming removed 5 bases from V and 4 bases from J, with 9 bases in between. Here the CDR3 reads CASSTSTYNEQFF. CDR3 DNA: TGTGCCAGCAGTACATCCACTTACAATGAGCAGTTCTTC.

This clonotype was seen ten or more times. This chain uses TRBV7-2 with TRBJ1-2; unclear D gene. This CDR3 contains 14 residues. Trimming cost V 4 bases and J 5 bases, with 14 bases left between them. Germline loops: CDR1 SGHTA, CDR2 FQGNSA. This chain's CDR3 is CASSSDRFSYGYTF. The CDR3 DNA is TGTGCCAGCAGCTCGGATAGATTCTCATATGGCTACACCTTC.

The chain carries TRBV27 and TRBJ1-5; TRBD1 matches at 7 bases. Germline V gene data show CDR1 as MNHEY and CDR2 as SMNVEV (reference sequence). CDR3 size: 14 residues. V trimming: 5 bases; J trimming: 2 bases; junction bases outside the gene matches: 3. This CDR3 reads CASSAGTGNQPQHF. The DNA for the CDR3 is TGTGCCAGCAGTGCCGGGACAGGCAATCAGCCCCAGCATTTT.

Only a few counts were recorded for this clonotype. The rearrangement uses TRBV20-1 and TRBJ1-5; 7 bases agree with TRBD1. The CDR3 consists of 13 residues. Per germline, CDR1 DFQATT and CDR2 SNEGSKA (reference sequence). V shed 1 base, J shed 5 bases, and the junction held 2 bases outside the gene matches. The CDR3 DNA follows: TGCAGTGCTAGAGCCGACAGGGATCAGCCCCAGCATTTT. Protein product: CSARADRDQPQHF.

This clonotype was seen at least ten times. The rearrangement uses TRBV12-3 or TRBV12-4 and TRBJ2-3, with 8 bases that match TRBD1. There are 16 residues in the CDR3. The V gene end was trimmed by 3 bases and the J gene end by 4 bases; junction bases not matched to a gene: 9. The DNA of the CDR3 is TGTGCCAGCAGTTTGAGTTCTCAGGGGGCCGCAGATACGCAGTATTTT. Its translation is CASSLSSQGAADTQYF.

A few counts support this clonotype. The chain employs TRBV28 and TRBJ1-6; the D is unclear. The V and J ends lost 2 bases and 7 bases respectively, with 12 bases between them. The CDR3 is made up of 15 amino acids. The germline V gene has CDR1 MDHEN and CDR2 SYDVKM. The CDR3 sequence: CASSLHKPDNSPLHF. The CDR3 DNA is TGTGCCAGCAGTTTACACAAGCCGGACAATTCACCCCTCCACTTT.

This clonotype occurred a few times. This rearrangement joins TRBV20-1 to TRBJ2-2; D ambiguous. Trimming removed 6 bases at V and 4 bases at J, with 9 bases between. Germline CDR1 DFQATT, CDR2 SNEGSKA (reference sequence). The CDR3 spans 12 residues. CDR3 amino acids: CSARQATGELFF. DNA for the CDR3: TGCAGTGCGCGCCAGGCCACCGGGGAGCTGTTTTTT.

This clonotype came up many times. V gene TRBV7-9 combines with J gene TRBJ1-5, with 10 bases lining up with TRBD1. CDR1 is SEHNR and CDR2 is FQNEAQ in the germline V gene (reference sequence). V lost 1 base, J lost 2 bases, and 5 bases stayed unmatched. The CDR3 is 17 amino acids. CDR3 sequence reads: CASSLGGTGVGNQPQHF. The CDR3 DNA sequence: TGTGCCAGCAGCTTAGGAGGGACAGGGGTTGGCAATCAGCCCCAGCATTTT.

This chain joins TRBV20-1 and TRBJ2-1; D call uncertain. CDR3 size: 15 residues. Per germline, CDR1 DFQATT and CDR2 SNEGSKA (reference sequence). Between the trimmed V and J ends, which lost 1 base and 6 bases, there was a span of 16 bases. CDR3 sequence (DNA): TGCAGTGCTAGAGGGCCTCCGCGGTCTGGCAATGAGCAGTTCTTC. Translation: CSARGPPRSGNEQFF.

The chain combines TRBV7-9 with TRBJ1-2; TRBD1 is a possible D gene (5 bases). The CDR3 consists of 11 residues. V was shortened by 11 bases and J by 4 bases, with 11 bases between the two germline ends. CDR1 is SEHNR and CDR2 is FQNEAQ in the germline V gene (reference sequence). The CDR3 DNA sequence: TGTGCCGCCGGGGGTGTCTATGGCTACACCTTC. It is translated as CAAGGVYGYTF.

This clonotype came up many times. The chain recombines TRBV4-1 with TRBJ2-1; 8 positions agree with TRBD2. With V trimmed by 1 base and J by 2 bases, 4 bases remained unmatched. The germline CDR1 and CDR2 sequences are MGHRA and YSYEKL. This CDR3 has 16 residues. The CDR3 spells CASSQGSGGPYNEQFF. CDR3 nucleotides: TGCGCCAGCAGCCAAGGTTCGGGGGGGCCCTACAATGAGCAGTTCTTC.

There are many counts of this clonotype. DNA for the CDR3: TGTGCCATCAGCCCGGGACAGGGTGTCAACTATGGCTACACCTTC. Residues: CAISPGQGVNYGYTF. The genes are TRBV10-3 and TRBJ1-2; 9 bases map to TRBD1. CDR3 length: 15 amino acids. In germline, CDR1 is ENHRY, CDR2 SYGVKD. V was pared by 6 bases and J by 2 bases, with 7 bases of the junction left unmatched.

This clonotype turned up a few times. The chain links TRBV20-1 to TRBJ1-1; D is unresolved. CDR1 is DFQATT, CDR2 SNEGSKA, per germline (reference sequence). This CDR3 has 14 residues. The germline V and J ends were trimmed by 5 bases and 0 bases, with 13 bases remaining between them. The CDR3 is CSAPRGQLNTEAFF. The CDR3 bases are TGCAGTGCTCCCAGAGGGCAGCTGAACACTGAAGCTTTCTTT.

This clonotype was counted only a few times. J is TRBJ1-2 and V is TRBV7-2; tentatively, D is TRBD1 (5 bases). Trimming shortened V by 9 bases and J by 9 bases, and 14 bases separated the two germline ends. This CDR3 region has 11 residues. From germline, CDR1 is SGHTA and CDR2 FQGNSA. CDR3 sequence reads: CASGRGNRYTF. The CDR3 DNA sequence: TGTGCCAGTGGACGGGGGAATCGCTACACCTTC.

This clonotype was picked up a small number of times. The chain couples TRBV5-5 to TRBJ1-1, with D hard to call. The CDR3 extends over 14 amino acids. V dropped 3 bases and J dropped 4 bases, with 13 bases sitting between them. The germline CDR1 and CDR2 sequences are SGHKS and YYEKEE (reference sequence). The CDR3 nucleotides are TGTGCCAGCAGCTATACCACTGGCGCCACTGAAGCTTTCTTT. Protein sequence: CASSYTTGATEAFF.

At least ten counts were recorded for this clonotype. The V call is TRBV5-1, the J call TRBJ2-7, with D perhaps being TRBD1 or TRBD2 (5 bases each). The CDR3 sequence is 16 residues long. V was trimmed by 4 bases and J by 5 bases, leaving 22 bases between them. CDR1 is SGHRS, CDR2 YFSETQ, per germline. CDR3 coding DNA: TGCGCCAGCAGCCCGCGTTCGGGACGGGCGGGCGACGAGCAGTACTTC. This gives the protein CASSPRSGRAGDEQYF.

This clonotype was found a few times. The rearrangement joins TRBV2 to TRBJ2-1; TRBD2 agrees at 12 bases. The CDR3 extends over 20 amino acids. Losses at the gene ends were 5 bases for V and 1 base for J; bases not matched to a gene: 15. CDR1 and CDR2 from the germline V gene are SNHLY and FYNNEI. For the CDR3, the DNA is TGTGCCAGCAGTCTACGGACTAGCGGGGAAAGTCTGAAATCCTACAATGAGCAGTTCTTC. Translated: CASSLRTSGESLKSYNEQFF.

This chain joins TRBV20-1 and TRBJ1-6; TRBD1 aligns across 8 bases. CDR3 length equals 14 residues. V lost 5 bases and J lost 16; bases outside the gene matches: 16. The germline V gene encodes CDR1 DFQATT and CDR2 SNEGSKA (reference sequence). CDR3 nucleotides: TGCAGTGCTCCGAGTGCAGGGGGCGGCGGAGAACTCCACTTT. Its translation is CSAPSAGGGGELHF.

This clonotype was counted at least ten times. CDR3 loop: CASSFGTGSEAFF. The CDR3 nucleotides read TGTGCCAGCAGCTTTGGGACAGGTAGTGAAGCTTTCTTT. This chain joins TRBV7-6 and TRBJ1-1, with 8 bases that match TRBD1. The V and J ends lost 3 bases and 7 bases, in that order; junction bases with no gene match: 4. The length of the CDR3 is 13 residues. The germline gives CDR1 SGHVS, CDR2 FNYEAQ. Full variable domain (missing parts from reference TRBV7-6 and TRBJ1-1): GAGVSQSPRYKVTKRGQDVALRCDPISGHVSLYWYRQALGQGPEFLTYFNYEAQQDKSGLPNDRFSAERPEGSISTLTIQRTEQRDSAMYRCASSFGTGSEAFFGQGTRLTVV.

This clonotype was counted many times. The chain is built from TRBV7-2 and TRBJ1-1, with a weak D call TRBD1 (5 bases). CDR1 is SGHTA and CDR2 is FQGNSA in the germline V gene. The CDR3 covers 13 residues. The V and J ends lost 5 bases and 2 bases respectively, with 9 bases between them. CDR3 sequence reads: CASSAQGNTEAFF. CDR3 coding DNA: TGTGCCAGCAGCGCTCAGGGTAACACTGAAGCTTTCTTT.